This T cell receptor beta chain was identified in a study of CD8 T cells in Susac syndrome. Study background: Active disease was present in about six of the sequenced Susac syndrome patients, and remission in eight.

Per the germline V gene, CDR1 is DFQATT and CDR2 is SNEGSKA (reference sequence). This CDR3 has 15 residues. V shed 1 base, J shed 4 bases, and the junction held 6 bases outside the gene matches. Random-hexamer reverse transcription was applied to roughly 0.45 to 1 ug RNA. TCRdb re-derived calls from the immunoSEQ multiplex PCR reads in MiXCR, one entry per CDR3 protein. The data contain roughly 89,000 distinct CDR3 sequences, approximately 96% of them seen just once; the ten biggest clones take up 0.55% to 0.75%. The sequencing input was CD8+ T cells from PBMCs. This receptor was identified in a human donor with Susac syndrome. The chain links TRBV20-1 to TRBJ2-3; TRBD1 matches 9 bases. The CDR3 DNA is TGCAGTGCTAGAGTGGACAGGGGAATTTCAGATACGCAGTATTTT. Its translation is CSARVDRGISDTQYF.